These 21 T cell receptor beta chains originate from one sample sequenced in a study of PD-1 blockade in classical Hodgkin lymphoma. Time point meaning: cycle 4 day 1 (C4D1), after five to seven weeks of nivolumab. Patients all relapsed after autologous stem cell transplantation, and there was variation in brentuximab vedotin exposure. Clones were read by immunoSEQ multiplex PCR, and TCRdb kept only the in-frame ones, dropping some. The sample holds roughly 94,000 clones; more than 85% are singletons and the top ten take 2%. Sequenced here: peripheral blood mononuclear cells (PBMCs), sampled before the fourth cycle of nivolumab. The receptors shown here come from a human donor with classical Hodgkin lymphoma.

The chain joins TRBV2 to TRBJ1-5; perhaps TRBD1 as D (5 bases). Looked up from germline, CDR1 is SNHLY and CDR2 is FYNNEI. V was cut by 6 bases and J by 4 bases, with 10 bases left in between. The CDR3 runs to 13 residues. The CDR3 spells CASRFEGNQPQHF. In DNA form, the CDR3 reads TGTGCCAGCAGATTCGAGGGGAATCAGCCCCAGCATTTT.

This sequence joins TRBV5-8 and TRBJ1-6, with 8 bases fitting TRBD1. V shed 5 bases, J shed 7 bases, and the junction held 8 bases outside the gene matches. This CDR3 is 15 amino acids long. Germline assignment: CDR1 SGHTS and CDR2 YDEGEE. CDR3 loop: CASRRTGGGNSPLHF. CDR3 in DNA: TGTGCCAGCAGAAGAACAGGGGGAGGAAATTCACCCCTCCACTTT. Complete variable domain (other parts from reference TRBV5-8 and TRBJ1-6): EAGVTQSPTHLIKTRGQQATLRCSPISGHTSVYWYQQALGLGLQFLLWYDEGEERNRGNFPPRFSGRQFPNYSSELNVNALELEDSALYLCASRRTGGGNSPLHFGNGTRLTVT.

The rearrangement uses TRBV5-6 and TRBJ1-2, with D perhaps TRBD1 (6 bases). The V end lost 4 bases, the J end lost 3 bases, and 10 bases lay between the germline ends. The CDR3 is 13 residues long. In germline, CDR1 is SGHDT, CDR2 YYEEEE. CDR3 sequence reads: CASSRDTDYGYTF. CDR3 sequence (DNA): TGTGCCAGCAGCCGGGACACGGACTATGGCTACACCTTC.

The rearrangement links TRBV28 to TRBJ2-7; 7 bases fit TRBD1. The CDR3 length is 16 residues. CDR1 is MDHEN, CDR2 SYDVKM, per germline. Unmatched junction bases numbered 20, after V lost 11 bases and J lost 4 bases. The CDR3 is CASSQGGRGSSYEQYF. In DNA form, the CDR3 reads TGTGCCTCGTCACAAGGGGGCAGGGGCTCGTCGTACGAGCAGTACTTC.

This chain uses TRBV28 with TRBJ2-1; D remains ambiguous. CDR1 is MDHEN, CDR2 SYDVKM, per germline. The CDR3 has 19 amino acids. The V and J ends lost 3 bases and 6 bases respectively, with 27 bases between them. DNA for the CDR3: TGTGCCAGCAGTTTCAGCTATTCGGGTAGGGCGTCCTTTAGCAATGAGCAGTTCTTC. Translated: CASSFSYSGRASFSNEQFF.

In its sample, this clone was seen a few times. V and J are TRBV10-1 and TRBJ1-2, with 8 bases lining up with TRBD1. V lost 3 bases, J lost 4 bases, and 7 bases stayed unmatched. This CDR3 is built from 15 residues. Germline V CDR1 and CDR2: WNHNN, SYGVQD (reference sequence). CDR3 coding DNA: TGCGCCAGCAGTGACAGGGGGCGGCCCCCCTATGGCTACACCTTC. Amino acid sequence: CASSDRGRPPYGYTF.

The chain carries TRBV5-6 and TRBJ2-3; 7 bases line up with TRBD2. Losses at the gene ends were 6 bases for V and 3 bases for J; bases not matched to a gene: 10. The CDR3 covers 15 residues. From germline, CDR1 is SGHDT and CDR2 YYEEEE. The CDR3 spells CASIISGRGTDTQYF. In DNA, the CDR3 is TGTGCCAGCATTATTAGTGGGAGGGGAACAGATACGCAGTATTTT.

V and J are TRBV4-1 and TRBJ2-4; TRBD1 agrees at 8 bases. The V gene end was trimmed by 4 bases and the J gene end by 6 bases; junction bases not matched to a gene: 11. The CDR3 length is 16 residues. Germline CDR1 and CDR2: MGHRA and YSYEKL. As DNA, the CDR3 is TGCGCCAGCAGCCCTCATACGGGACAGGCGGGAAACATTCAGTACTTC. Encoded protein: CASSPHTGQAGNIQYF.

V and J are TRBV2 and TRBJ2-1, with D perhaps matching TRBD2 (6 bases). Germline values: CDR1 SNHLY, CDR2 FYNNEI. The CDR3 runs to 14 residues. The ends were cut back, 0 bases at V and 5 bases at J, with 8 bases in the middle. The DNA for the CDR3 is TGTGCCAGCAGTGAAGCGGGAGGCAACAATGAGCAGTTCTTC. It encodes CASSEAGGNNEQFF.

The gene calls are TRBV19 and TRBJ2-1; 10 positions agree with TRBD2. CDR3 size: 18 residues. Per the germline V gene, CDR1 is LNHDA and CDR2 is SQIVND (reference sequence). V shed 0 bases, J shed 2 bases, and the junction held 7 bases outside the gene matches. CDR3 in DNA: TGTGCCAGTAGTATAGAGCGTATACTAGCGGGAACCTACAATGAGCAGTTCTTC. Its protein product is CASSIERILAGTYNEQFF.

V usage is TRBV28 and J usage is TRBJ2-1; 12 nucleotides agree with TRBD2. V lost 5 bases and J lost 6; bases outside the gene matches: 5. Germline V gene lookup returns CDR1 MDHEN and CDR2 SYDVKM. CDR3 length: 15 amino acids. The CDR3 protein is CASSRLAGVLNEQFF. In nucleotides, the CDR3 is TGTGCCAGCAGTCGACTAGCGGGAGTTCTCAATGAGCAGTTCTTC. Filled out from reference TRBV28 and TRBJ2-1, the complete variable domain reads DVKVTQSSRYLVKRTGEKVFLECVQDMDHENMFWYRQDPGLGLRLIYFSYDVKMKEKGDIPEGYSVSREKKERFSLILESASTNQTSMYLCASSRLAGVLNEQFFGPGTRLTVL.

The chain combines TRBV28 with TRBJ2-1, with TRBD1 matching over 9 bases. Germline V gives CDR1 MDHEN, CDR2 SYDVKM. The CDR3 sequence is 17 residues long. Unmatched junction bases numbered 12, after V lost 2 bases and J lost 7 bases. CDR3 nucleotide sequence: TGTGCCAGCAGTTTACCTCCCACAGGGGGCGTCAGAAATGAGCAGTTCTTC. Protein sequence: CASSLPPTGGVRNEQFF.

This clone came up once. The chain employs TRBV2 and TRBJ1-1, with 7 positions matching TRBD1. The CDR3 is 16 residues long. The V and J ends lost 6 bases and 5 bases, in that order; junction bases with no gene match: 15. Germline V gives CDR1 SNHLY, CDR2 FYNNEI. CDR3: CASRETGVLLSTEAFF. In DNA, the CDR3 is TGTGCCAGCAGAGAAACAGGGGTACTGCTCAGTACTGAAGCTTTCTTT.

The chain joins TRBV27 to TRBJ2-7; a weak D match, TRBD2 (7 bases). CDR1 MNHEY and CDR2 SMNVEV come from the germline V gene (reference sequence). The CDR3 consists of 14 residues. V dropped 6 bases and J dropped 3 bases, with 15 bases sitting between them. CDR3 nucleotide sequence: TGTGCCAGCAGCAACCTAGGGGGGGACTACGAGCAGTACTTC. Translated, it gives CASSNLGGDYEQYF.

V and J are TRBV11-2 and TRBJ1-5; 8 nucleotides agree with TRBD1. Germline assignment: CDR1 SGHAT and CDR2 FQNNGV. The V and J ends lost 1 base and 4 bases, in that order; junction bases with no gene match: 6. The CDR3 length is 16 residues. This CDR3 is CASSLGNRGGNQPQHF. CDR3 DNA: TGTGCCAGCAGCTTAGGCAACAGGGGGGGGAATCAGCCCCAGCATTTT. Full variable domain (remainder filled in from reference TRBV11-2 and TRBJ1-5): EAGVAQSPRYKIIEKRQSVAFWCNPISGHATLYWYQQILGQGPKLLIQFQNNGVVDDSQLPKDRFSAERLKGVDSTLKIQPAKLEDSAVYLCASSLGNRGGNQPQHFGDGTRLSIL.

The CDR3 here is CASSTGQTAGEQYF. Here the CDR3 DNA reads TGTGCCAGCAGCACGGGACAGACCGCTGGGGAGCAGTACTTC. The genes are TRBV7-2 and TRBJ2-7; 7 bases are shared with TRBD1. Germline V gene lookup returns CDR1 SGHTA and CDR2 FQGNSA. Germline trimming cut 5 bases from V and 7 bases from J; bases unmatched to any gene: 11. CDR3 size: 14 residues.

The chain uses TRBV9 and TRBJ2-2; D remains ambiguous. Trimming cost V 4 bases and J 3 bases, with 13 bases left between them. The CDR3 has 15 residues. The germline V gene encodes CDR1 SGDLS and CDR2 YYNGEE. As DNA, the CDR3 is TGTGCCAGCAGCCCCTCAGGAAGGGACACCGGGGAGCTGTTTTTT. It codes for CASSPSGRDTGELFF. The entire variable domain, with the rest obtained from reference TRBV9 and TRBJ2-2, is as follows: DSGVTQTPKHLITATGQRVTLRCSPRSGDLSVYWYQQSLDQGLQFLIQYYNGEERAKGNILERFSAQQFPDLHSELNLSSLELGDSALYFCASSPSGRDTGELFFGEGSRLTVL.

The chain combines TRBV14 with TRBJ2-1, with TRBD1 matching 9 bases. CDR3 length equals 15 residues. Trimming at V came to 6 bases and at J to 9 bases, leaving 12 bases not matched to a gene. In germline, CDR1 is SGHDN, CDR2 FVKESK. As DNA, the CDR3 is TGTGCCAGCAGTAACACAGGGGGCTGGGGTGCTGAGCAGTTCTTC. It specifies CASSNTGGWGAEQFF.

This chain links TRBV11-2 with TRBJ1-1; D call uncertain. The CDR3 sequence is 16 residues long. V shed 5 bases and J shed 3 bases, with 19 bases lying between them. In germline, CDR1 is SGHAT, CDR2 FQNNGV. For the CDR3, the DNA is TGTGCCAGCAGCCGAAGAGCGACCTCATCGCACACTGAAGCTTTCTTT. Its translation is CASSRRATSSHTEAFF.

The chain recombines TRBV29-1 with TRBJ2-2; 9 bases line up with TRBD1. CDR1 and CDR2 (germline): SQVTM, ANQGSEA. This CDR3 comprises 14 residues. V dropped 6 bases and J dropped 2; count of bases not matched to a gene: 4. The CDR3 DNA follows: TGCAGCGTCGACAGGGGGGGTAACACCGGGGAGCTGTTTTTT. Translating it yields CSVDRGGNTGELFF.

V is TRBV2 and J is TRBJ1-2, with D unclear. CDR1 is SNHLY and CDR2 is FYNNEI in the germline V gene. Trimming took off 6 bases at V and 6 bases at J, with 14 bases between the two ends. This CDR3 has 13 amino acids. The CDR3 is CASRKREKNGYTF. DNA of the CDR3: TGTGCCAGCAGGAAAAGAGAAAAGAATGGCTACACCTTC.